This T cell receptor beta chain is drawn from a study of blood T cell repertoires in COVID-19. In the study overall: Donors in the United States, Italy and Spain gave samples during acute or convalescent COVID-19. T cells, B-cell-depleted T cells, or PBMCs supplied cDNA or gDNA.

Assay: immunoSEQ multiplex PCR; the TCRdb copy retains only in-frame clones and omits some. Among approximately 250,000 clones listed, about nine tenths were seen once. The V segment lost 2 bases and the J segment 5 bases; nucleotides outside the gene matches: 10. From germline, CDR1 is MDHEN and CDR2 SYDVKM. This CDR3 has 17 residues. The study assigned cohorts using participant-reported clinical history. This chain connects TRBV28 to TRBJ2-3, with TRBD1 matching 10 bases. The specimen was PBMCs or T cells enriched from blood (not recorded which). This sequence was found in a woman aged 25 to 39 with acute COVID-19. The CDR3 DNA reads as TGTGCCAGCAGTTTAAGTCTGTTGGGACAGGGGTTAGATACGCAGTATTTT. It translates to CASSLSLLGQGLDTQYF.